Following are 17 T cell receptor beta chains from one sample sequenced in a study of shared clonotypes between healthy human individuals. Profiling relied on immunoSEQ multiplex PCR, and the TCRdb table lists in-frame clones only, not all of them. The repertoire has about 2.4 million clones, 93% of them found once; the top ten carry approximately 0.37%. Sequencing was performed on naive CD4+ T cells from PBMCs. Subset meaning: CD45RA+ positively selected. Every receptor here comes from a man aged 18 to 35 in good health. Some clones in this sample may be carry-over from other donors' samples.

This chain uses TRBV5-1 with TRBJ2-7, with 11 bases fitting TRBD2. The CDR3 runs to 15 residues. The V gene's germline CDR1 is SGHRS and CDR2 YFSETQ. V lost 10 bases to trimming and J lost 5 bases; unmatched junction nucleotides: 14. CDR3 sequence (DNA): TGCGCCTCAAGCGCCACTAGCGGGAGTCGGCACGAGCAGTACTTC. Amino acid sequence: CASSATSGSRHEQYF.

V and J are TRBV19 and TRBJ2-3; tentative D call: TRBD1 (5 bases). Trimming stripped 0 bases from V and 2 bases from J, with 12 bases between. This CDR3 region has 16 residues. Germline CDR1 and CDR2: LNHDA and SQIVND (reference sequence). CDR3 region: CASSIDLRGYTDTQYF. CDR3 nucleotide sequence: TGTGCCAGTAGTATAGATCTAAGGGGCTACACAGATACGCAGTATTTT. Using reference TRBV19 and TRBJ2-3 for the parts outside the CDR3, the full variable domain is DGGITQSPKYLFRKEGQNVTLSCEQNLNHDAMYWYRQDPGQGLRLIYYSQIVNDFQKGDIAEGYSVSREKKESFPLTVTSAQKNPTAFYLCASSIDLRGYTDTQYFGPGTRLTVL.

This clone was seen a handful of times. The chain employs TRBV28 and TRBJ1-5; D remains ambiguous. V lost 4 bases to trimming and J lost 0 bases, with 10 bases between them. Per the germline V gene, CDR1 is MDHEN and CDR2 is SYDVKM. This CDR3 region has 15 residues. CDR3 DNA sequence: TGTGCCAGCAGTTCCTTCCAGGATAGCAATCAGCCCCAGCATTTT. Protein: CASSSFQDSNQPQHF. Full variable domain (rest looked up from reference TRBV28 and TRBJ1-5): DVKVTQSSRYLVKRTGEKVFLECVQDMDHENMFWYRQDPGLGLRLIYFSYDVKMKEKGDIPEGYSVSREKKERFSLILESASTNQTSMYLCASSSFQDSNQPQHFGDGTRLSIL.

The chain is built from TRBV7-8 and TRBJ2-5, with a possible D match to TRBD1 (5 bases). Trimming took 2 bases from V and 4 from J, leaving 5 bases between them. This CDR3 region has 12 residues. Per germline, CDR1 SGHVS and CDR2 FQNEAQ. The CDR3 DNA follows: TGTGCCAGCAGCTTAAGGGGAGAGACCCAGTACTTC. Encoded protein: CASSLRGETQYF. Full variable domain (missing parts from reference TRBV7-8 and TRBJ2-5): GAGVSQSPRYKVAKRGQDVALRCDPISGHVSLFWYQQALGQGPEFLTYFQNEAQLDKSGLPSDRFFAERPEGSVSTLKIQRTQQEDSAVYLCASSLRGETQYFGPGTRLLVL.

The DNA of the CDR3 is TGTGCCAGCGGTAGCGGTGGGATAGCCAAAAACATTCAGTACTTC. Residues: CASGSGGIAKNIQYF. The chain links TRBV7-2 to TRBJ2-4, with D possibly being TRBD2 (6 bases). Trimming shortened V by 8 bases and J by 0 bases, and 14 bases separated the two germline ends. Per germline, CDR1 SGHTA and CDR2 FQGNSA. The CDR3 totals 15 residues.

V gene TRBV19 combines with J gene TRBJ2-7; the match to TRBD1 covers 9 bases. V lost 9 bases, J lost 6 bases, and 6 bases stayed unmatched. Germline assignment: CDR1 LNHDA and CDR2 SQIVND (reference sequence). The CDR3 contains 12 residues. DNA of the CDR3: TGTGCCAGCGGGACAGGGCCAGGCGAGCAGTACTTC. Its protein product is CASGTGPGEQYF.

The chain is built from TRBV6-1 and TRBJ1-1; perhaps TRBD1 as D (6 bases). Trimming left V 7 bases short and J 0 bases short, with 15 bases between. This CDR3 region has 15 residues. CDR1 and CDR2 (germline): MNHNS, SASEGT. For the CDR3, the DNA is TGTGCCAGCAACTCGGGGGGGGCCCTGAACACTGAAGCTTTCTTT. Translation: CASNSGGALNTEAFF.

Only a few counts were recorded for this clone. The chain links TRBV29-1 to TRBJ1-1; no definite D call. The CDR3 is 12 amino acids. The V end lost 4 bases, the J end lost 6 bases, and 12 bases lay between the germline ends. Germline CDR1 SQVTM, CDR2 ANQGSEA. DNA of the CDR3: TGCAGCGTTGGGGCCGGTCGCGCTGAAGCTTTCTTT. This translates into CSVGAGRAEAFF.

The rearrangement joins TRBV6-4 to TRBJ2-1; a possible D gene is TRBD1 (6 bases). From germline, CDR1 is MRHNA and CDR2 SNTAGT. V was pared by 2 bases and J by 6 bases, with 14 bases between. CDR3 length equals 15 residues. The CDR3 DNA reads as TGTGCCAGCAGTGACAGGTCAGGGGCCGTCAATGAGCAGTTCTTC. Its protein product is CASSDRSGAVNEQFF.

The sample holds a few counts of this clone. The chain's CDR3 is CASNTRASEQYF. The CDR3 DNA sequence: TGTGCCAGCAATACCAGGGCGTCCGAGCAGTACTTC. The genes are TRBV28 and TRBJ2-7, with a tentative D call TRBD1 (5 bases). The V gene lost 7 bases and the J gene lost 6 bases, with 13 bases spanning the gap. Germline CDR1 reads MDHEN; CDR2 reads SYDVKM. The CDR3 consists of 12 residues.

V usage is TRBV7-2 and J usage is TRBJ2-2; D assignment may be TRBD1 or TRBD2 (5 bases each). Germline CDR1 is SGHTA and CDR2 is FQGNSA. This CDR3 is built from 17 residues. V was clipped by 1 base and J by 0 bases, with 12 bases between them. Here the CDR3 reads CASSLGPGLPNTGELFF. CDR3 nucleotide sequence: TGTGCCAGCAGCTTAGGTCCGGGGCTCCCGAACACCGGGGAGCTGTTTTTT.

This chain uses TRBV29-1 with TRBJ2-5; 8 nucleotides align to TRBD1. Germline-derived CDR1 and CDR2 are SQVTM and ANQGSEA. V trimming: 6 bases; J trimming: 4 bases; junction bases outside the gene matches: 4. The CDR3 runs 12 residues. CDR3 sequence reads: CSVGTGIETQYF. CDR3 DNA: TGCAGCGTAGGGACAGGCATAGAGACCCAGTACTTC.

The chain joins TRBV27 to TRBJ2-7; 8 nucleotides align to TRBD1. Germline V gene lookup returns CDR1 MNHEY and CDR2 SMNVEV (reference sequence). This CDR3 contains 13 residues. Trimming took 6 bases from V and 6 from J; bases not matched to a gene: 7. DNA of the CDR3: TGTGCCAGCAGGGACAGGGTCTTCGCCGAGCAGTACTTC. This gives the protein CASRDRVFAEQYF.

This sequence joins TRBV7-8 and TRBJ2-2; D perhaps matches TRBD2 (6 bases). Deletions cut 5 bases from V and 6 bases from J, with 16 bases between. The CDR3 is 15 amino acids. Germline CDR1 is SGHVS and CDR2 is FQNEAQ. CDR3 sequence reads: CASSNARRGSGELFF. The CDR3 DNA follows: TGTGCCAGCAGCAATGCCCGGCGGGGTTCCGGGGAGCTGTTTTTT.

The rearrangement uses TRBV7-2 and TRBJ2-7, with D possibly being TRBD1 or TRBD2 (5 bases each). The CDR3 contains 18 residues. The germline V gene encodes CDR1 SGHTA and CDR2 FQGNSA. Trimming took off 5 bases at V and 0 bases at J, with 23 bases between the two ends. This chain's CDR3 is CASSRPSSGTHNSYEQYF. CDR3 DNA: TGTGCCAGCAGCCGTCCTTCCTCCGGGACCCATAACTCCTACGAGCAGTACTTC.

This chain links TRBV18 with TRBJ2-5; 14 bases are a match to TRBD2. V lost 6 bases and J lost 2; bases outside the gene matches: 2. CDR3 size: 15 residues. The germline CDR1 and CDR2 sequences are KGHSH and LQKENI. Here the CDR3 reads CASSRTSGRQETQYF. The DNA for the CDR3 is TGTGCCAGCTCCAGGACTAGCGGGAGGCAAGAGACCCAGTACTTC.

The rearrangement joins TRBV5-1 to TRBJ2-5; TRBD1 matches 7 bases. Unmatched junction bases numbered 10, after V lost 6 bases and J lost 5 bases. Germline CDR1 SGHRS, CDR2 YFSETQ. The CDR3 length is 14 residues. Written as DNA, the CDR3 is TGCGCCAGCACCTTACAACAGGGGCGGGAGACCCAGTACTTC. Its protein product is CASTLQQGRETQYF.